The rows below give T cell receptor beta chains drawn from one sample of a study of T cells in Graves' hyperthyroidism and ophthalmopathy. One entry per CDR3 protein, called by TCRdb with MiXCR from the multiplex PCR reads. The repertoire consists of around 350,000 distinct CDR3 sequences, with under 20% occurring once and the leading ten covering 3% to 4.5%. Sequenced material: blood. These receptor sequences come from a young woman with Graves' hyperthyroidism. Each CDR3 is given with its conserved first and last residue. The D gene is left open where the match is weak. Some rows mark clone size as missing; the rest say once, few, many or name a class of expanded clone.

>NA|many|TRBV28|TRBJ1-2
TGTGCCAGCAGTACAGATAATCATGGCTACACCTTC
CASSTDNHGYTF
>NA|many|TRBV28|TRBJ1-2
TGTGCCAGCAGTTTATCCCGACCAGGCTATGGCTACACCTTC
CASSLSRPGYGYTF
>TRBD1|NA|TRBV11-1|TRBJ2-5
TGTGCCAGCAGCACCCGACCTAGCCGGGACAGGGGCAGGGAGACCCAGTACTTC
CASSTRPSRDRGRETQYF
>TRBD1|NA|TRBV5-1|TRBJ1-1
TGCGCCAGCAGCCGACTCCCAAGGGGGCAAGGGACTGAAGCTTTCTTT
CASSRLPRGQGTEAFF
>NA|many|TRBV6-5|TRBJ2-7
TGTGCCAGCACTCCCCGGGGGTACGAGCAGTACTTC
CASTPRGYEQYF
>TRBD1|NA|TRBV15|TRBJ1-2
TGTGCCACCAGCAGAGACCAGACAGGGAATGGCTACACCTTC
CATSRDQTGNGYTF
>TRBD1|many|TRBV10-3|TRBJ2-5
TGTGCCATCAGAGGGGACAGGGGCCAAGAGACCCAGTACTTC
CAIRGDRGQETQYF
>TRBD1|many|TRBV6-1|TRBJ2-7
TGTGCCAGCAGTGAAGGACAGGGGGCTTCCTACGAGCAGTACTTC
CASSEGQGASYEQYF
>TRBD1|many|TRBV28|TRBJ2-2
TGTGCCAGCAGTCCGCGACAGGGGACGAACACCGGGGAGCTGTTTTTT
CASSPRQGTNTGELFF
>NA|many|TRBV28|TRBJ1-5
TGTGCCAGCGCCCGTGGCCGAGGAGGCCAGCCCCAGCATTTT
CASARGRGGQPQHF
>NA|NA|TRBV6-1|TRBJ2-2
TGTGCCATTGGGGCTACGAACACCGGGGAGCTGTTTTTT
CAIGATNTGELFF
>NA|many|TRBV20-1|TRBJ2-4
TGCAGTGCTAGATCTTGGGGCAATACTAAACGGAAAAACATTCAGTACTTC
CSARSWGNTKRKNIQYF
>NA|many|TRBV19|TRBJ1-1
TGTGCCAGTAGCCCCCTGGTCAGGGGAGGGGACACTGAAGCTTTCTTT
CASSPLVRGGDTEAFF
>NA|few|TRBV9|TRBJ2-7
TGTGCCAGCAGCGTAGAGGGGGGTTGGAGGTCCTACGAGCAGTACTTC
CASSVEGGWRSYEQYF
>NA|many|TRBV6-1|TRBJ1-1
TGTGCCAGCAGTCTCCAGGGCCCCGCTCCGGACACTGAAGCTTTCTTT
CASSLQGPAPDTEAFF
>NA|many|TRBV27|TRBJ2-7
TGTGCCAGCACTGAGTATGGGGGGCGGTCCGCCGAGCAGTACTTC
CASTEYGGRSAEQYF
>TRBD1|once|TRBV20-1|TRBJ2-5
TGCAGTGCTAGCGAACAGGGGGAGACCCAGTACTTC
CSASEQGETQYF
>TRBD1|many|TRBV12-3/TRBV12-4|TRBJ2-5
TGTGCCAGCAGTTCCCTATCAGGGGGTTGGAGAGAGACCCAGTACTTC
CASSSLSGGWRETQYF
>NA|many|TRBV30|TRBJ1-1
TGTGCCTGGAGGAACAGATTCACTGAAGCTTTCTTT
CAWRNRFTEAFF
>TRBD1|many|TRBV20-1|TRBJ1-2
TGCAGTGCTAGAGAGAGATGGAGGACAGGGTTCGTCCTTGGCTACACCTTC
CSARERWRTGFVLGYTF
>NA|many|TRBV2|TRBJ1-5
TGTGCCAGCAGTGAAAGTCCAGTAATGAGCAATCAGCCCCAGCATTTT
CASSESPVMSNQPQHF
>NA|many|TRBV6-5|TRBJ1-1
TGTGCCAGCAGACCCATGGCGCTAAACACTGAAGCTTTCTTT
CASRPMALNTEAFF
>NA|many|TRBV5-1|TRBJ2-5
TGCGCCAGCAGCCCTCCATCCCGCGGGACCCAGTACTTC
CASSPPSRGTQYF
>NA|few|TRBV5-1|TRBJ1-1
TGCGCCAGCAGCTCACAGGCGAACACTGAAGCTTTCTTT
CASSSQANTEAFF
>NA|NA|TRBV18|TRBJ2-2
TGTGCCAGCTCGCTGGCAGGGCTCTCGAACACCGGGGAGCTGTTTTTT
CASSLAGLSNTGELFF
>NA|few|TRBV28|TRBJ2-7
TGTGCCAGCAGTCAAACCGGGTTCGGAGTGTACGAGCAGTACTTC
CASSQTGFGVYEQYF
>TRBD1|few|TRBV15|TRBJ1-5
TGTGCCACCAGCAACCGGACAGGACGACCCAATCAGCCCCAGCATTTT
CATSNRTGRPNQPQHF
>NA|many|TRBV20-1|TRBJ2-7
TGCAGTGCATCTGGACGCGGGGATAGTTTTGACTACGAGCAGTACTTC
CSASGRGDSFDYEQYF
>TRBD2|NA|TRBV10-1|TRBJ2-7
TGCGCCAGCAGTGAGTCACTAGCGGACTACGAGCAGTACTTC
CASSESLADYEQYF
>TRBD2|many|TRBV5-8|TRBJ2-5
TGTGCCAGCAGCTTAGTCCTAGCGGAAATCCAAGAGACCCAGTACTTC
CASSLVLAEIQETQYF
>NA|NA|TRBV6-1|TRBJ2-7
TGTGCCAGCAAGTCCACCAGGGGCTTCTTCGAGCAGTACTTC
CASKSTRGFFEQYF
>TRBD2|few|TRBV5-4|TRBJ2-5
TGTGCCAGCAGCTTGCCTAGCGGGGGAATGAGAAAAGAGACCCAGTACTTC
CASSLPSGGMRKETQYF
>TRBD2|NA|TRBV11-2|TRBJ2-2
TGTGCCAGCAGCCCCTCCGGGACTAGCGGGGGAGTTCCCGGGGAGCTGTTTTTT
CASSPSGTSGGVPGELFF
>NA|NA|TRBV3-1|TRBJ2-6
TGTGCCAGCAGCCATACCCAACGTGGGGGAGGGGCCAACGTCCTGACTTTC
CASSHTQRGGGANVLTF
>TRBD1|many|TRBV6-1|TRBJ1-2
TGTGCCAACAGTCGGACAGGATCTAACTATGGCTACACCTTC
CANSRTGSNYGYTF
>NA|NA|TRBV27|TRBJ1-1
TGTGCCAGCAGCCTCCGAGGAAGGAGAGACACTGAAGCTTTCTTT
CASSLRGRRDTEAFF
>NA|many|TRBV2|TRBJ2-7
TGTGCCAGCAGTGAACAGATCCACGAGCAGTACTTC
CASSEQIHEQYF
>NA|many|TRBV7-3|TRBJ1-1
TGTGCCAGCAGCTTACGGATGAACACTGAAGCTTTCTTT
CASSLRMNTEAFF
>NA|many|TRBV20-1|TRBJ2-7
TGCAGTGCTAGAGGGGGGAGAGGGATCTACGAGCAGTACTTC
CSARGGRGIYEQYF
>TRBD1|many|TRBV18|TRBJ1-2
TGTGCCAGCTCACTTGGGACAGACTACACCTTC
CASSLGTDYTF
>NA|many|TRBV29-1|TRBJ1-2
TGCAGCGCAACTATCCATGATACAAACTATGGCTACACCTTC
CSATIHDTNYGYTF
>NA|NA|TRBV6-1|TRBJ2-7
TGTGCCAGTCTTGACATGGCGAACTACGAGCAGTACTTC
CASLDMANYEQYF
>NA|many|TRBV29-1|TRBJ1-2
TGCAGCGTTATGGGACACAACTATGGCTACACCTTC
CSVMGHNYGYTF
>TRBD1|many|TRBV6-1|TRBJ2-7
TGTGCCAGCAGCCTAACCGGGACAGGGGTCGAGCAGTACTTC
CASSLTGTGVEQYF
>NA|NA|TRBV30|TRBJ2-7
TGTGCCTGGCAACGACCCGGGATAGATAATCACTACGAGCAGTACTTC
CAWQRPGIDNHYEQYF
>NA|once|TRBV6-5|TRBJ2-7
TGTGCCAGCAGTTACTCGTTGCGACGGGACTACGAGCAGTACTTC
CASSYSLRRDYEQYF
>NA|many|TRBV28|TRBJ1-5
TGTGCCAGCAGTTTAAAGACAGTCCGACGGAATCAGCCCCAGCATTTT
CASSLKTVRRNQPQHF
>NA|few|TRBV24-1|TRBJ2-7
TGTGCCACCAGCGACGGATATTCCTACGAGCAGTACTTC
CATSDGYSYEQYF
>NA|NA|TRBV12-3/TRBV12-4|TRBJ1-2
TGTGCCAGCTGGAGCATGGGGGGCTACACCTTC
CASWSMGGYTF
>NA|NA|TRBV6-1|TRBJ1-2
TGTGCCAGCAGTGTCCCCGAGGACATGGGATTTCATGGTTACACCTTC
CASSVPEDMGFHGYTF
>NA|many|TRBV4-1|TRBJ2-7
TGCGCCAGCAGCCAAGATAGTTTCGGGGATCGGTGCGAGCAGTACTTC
CASSQDSFGDRCEQYF
>NA|many|TRBV6-5|TRBJ2-2
TGTGCCAGCAGTTACTCGAGGGCAGGGCGGACCGGGGAGCTGTTTTTT
CASSYSRAGRTGELFF
>NA|many|TRBV5-6|TRBJ2-5
TGTGCCAGCAGCTTGGTGGGCCAGGGGACGGGAGAGACCCAGTACTTC
CASSLVGQGTGETQYF